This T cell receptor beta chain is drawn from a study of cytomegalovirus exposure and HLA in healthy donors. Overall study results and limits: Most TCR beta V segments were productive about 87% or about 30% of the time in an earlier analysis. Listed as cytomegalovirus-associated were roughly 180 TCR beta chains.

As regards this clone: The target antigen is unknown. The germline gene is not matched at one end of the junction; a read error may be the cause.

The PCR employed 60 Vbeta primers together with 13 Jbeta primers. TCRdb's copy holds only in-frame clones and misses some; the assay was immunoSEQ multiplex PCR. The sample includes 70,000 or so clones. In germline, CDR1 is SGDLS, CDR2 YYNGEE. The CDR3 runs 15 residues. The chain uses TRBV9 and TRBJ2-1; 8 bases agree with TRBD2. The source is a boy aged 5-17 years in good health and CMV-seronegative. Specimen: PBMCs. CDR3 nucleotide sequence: TGTGCCAGCAGCGGACTAGCGAGCTCCGACAATGAGCAGTTCTTC. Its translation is CASSGLASSDNEQFF.